This paragraph reports one T cell receptor (beta chain). Its target is unknown. The record originates from a study of cytomegalovirus exposure and HLA in healthy donors. The study's findings and limits: Across donors, sequencing depth was assumed by presence/absence analyses to be roughly uniform.

The CDR3 is 16 residues long. Germline CDR1 is MDHEN and CDR2 is SYDVKM. Trimming left V 8 bases short and J 0 bases short, with 17 bases between. The PCR contained 60 Vbeta and 13 Jbeta primers. Profiling relied on immunoSEQ multiplex PCR, and the TCRdb table lists in-frame clones only, not all of them. The sample records 140,000 or so clones, roughly 85% being singletons. This chain links TRBV28 with TRBJ1-3; tentative D call: TRBD1 (5 bases). The specimen was PBMCs. The sequence was obtained from a male donor in good health and CMV-seronegative. The CDR3 reads CASGSPGTRSGNTIYF. CDR3 nucleotide sequence: TGTGCCAGCGGGAGCCCGGGGACTCGCTCTGGAAACACCATATATTTT.